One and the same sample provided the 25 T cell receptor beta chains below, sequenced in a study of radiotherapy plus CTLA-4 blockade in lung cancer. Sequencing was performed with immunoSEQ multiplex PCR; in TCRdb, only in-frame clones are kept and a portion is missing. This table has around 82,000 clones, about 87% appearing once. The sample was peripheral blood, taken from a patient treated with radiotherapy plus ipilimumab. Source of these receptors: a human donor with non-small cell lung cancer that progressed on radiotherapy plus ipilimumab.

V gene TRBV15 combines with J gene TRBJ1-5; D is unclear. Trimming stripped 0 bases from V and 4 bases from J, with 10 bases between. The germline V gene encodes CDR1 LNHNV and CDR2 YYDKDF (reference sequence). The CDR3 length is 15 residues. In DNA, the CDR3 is TGTGCCACCAGCAGAGATTCGTTTCCGAATCAGCCCCAGCATTTT. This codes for CATSRDSFPNQPQHF.

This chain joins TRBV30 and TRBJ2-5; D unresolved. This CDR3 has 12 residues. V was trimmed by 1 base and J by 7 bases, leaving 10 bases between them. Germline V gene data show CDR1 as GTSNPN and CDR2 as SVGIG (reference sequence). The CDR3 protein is CAWSEVLGTQYF. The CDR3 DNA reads TGTGCCTGGAGTGAGGTGTTGGGGACCCAGTACTTC.

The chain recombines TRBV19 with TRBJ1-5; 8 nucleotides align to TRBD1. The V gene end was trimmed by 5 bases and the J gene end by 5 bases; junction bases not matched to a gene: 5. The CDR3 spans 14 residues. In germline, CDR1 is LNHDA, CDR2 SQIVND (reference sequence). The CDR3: CASSFTGGDQPQHF. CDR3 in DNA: TGTGCCAGTAGTTTCACAGGGGGGGATCAGCCCCAGCATTTT.

Here the CDR3 DNA reads TGTGCCAGCAGTTCTAATCTGGTCGTCGCGGGGGGCCACTCCTACGAGCAGTACTTC. Protein: CASSSNLVVAGGHSYEQYF. J is TRBJ2-7 and V is TRBV28; 8 bases are shared with TRBD2. CDR3 length equals 19 residues. Looked up from germline, CDR1 is MDHEN and CDR2 is SYDVKM. V lost 4 bases to trimming and J lost 0 bases; unmatched junction nucleotides: 17.

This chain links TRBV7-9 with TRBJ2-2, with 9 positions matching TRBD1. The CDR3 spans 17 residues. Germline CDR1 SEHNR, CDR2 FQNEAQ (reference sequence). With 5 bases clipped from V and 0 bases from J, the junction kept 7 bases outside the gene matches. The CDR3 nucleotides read TGTGCCAGCAGCCCGGACCGGGACAGGGCGAACACCGGGGAGCTGTTTTTT. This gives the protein CASSPDRDRANTGELFF.

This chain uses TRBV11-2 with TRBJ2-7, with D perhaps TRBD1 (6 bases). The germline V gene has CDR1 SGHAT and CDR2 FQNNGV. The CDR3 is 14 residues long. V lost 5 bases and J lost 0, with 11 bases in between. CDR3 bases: TGTGCCAGCAGCAAAGACAGGCGCTCCTACGAGCAGTACTTC. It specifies CASSKDRRSYEQYF. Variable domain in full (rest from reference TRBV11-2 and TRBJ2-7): EAGVAQSPRYKIIEKRQSVAFWCNPISGHATLYWYQQILGQGPKLLIQFQNNGVVDDSQLPKDRFSAERLKGVDSTLKIQPAKLEDSAVYLCASSKDRRSYEQYFGPGTRLTVT.

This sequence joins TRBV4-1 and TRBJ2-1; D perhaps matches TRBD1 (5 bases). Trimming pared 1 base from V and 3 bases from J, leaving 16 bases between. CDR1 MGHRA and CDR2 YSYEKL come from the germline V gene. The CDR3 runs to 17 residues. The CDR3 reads CASSQGSRAVSYNEQFF. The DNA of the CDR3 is TGCGCCAGCAGCCAAGGATCCAGGGCCGTGAGCTACAATGAGCAGTTCTTC.

The CDR3 sequence is CASSLFRSGGGTGGNSPLHF. In DNA, the CDR3 is TGTGCCAGCAGTTTATTTAGAAGTGGTGGTGGGACAGGGGGAAATTCACCCCTCCACTTT. The genes are TRBV27 and TRBJ1-6; TRBD1 matches 11 bases. The CDR3 is made up of 20 amino acids. CDR1 is MNHEY, CDR2 SMNVEV, per germline (reference sequence). V shed 1 base and J 7 bases; nucleotides not matched to a gene: 15.

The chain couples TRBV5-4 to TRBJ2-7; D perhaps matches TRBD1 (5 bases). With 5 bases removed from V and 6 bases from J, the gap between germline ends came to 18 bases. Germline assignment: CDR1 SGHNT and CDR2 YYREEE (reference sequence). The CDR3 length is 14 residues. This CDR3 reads CASRTSQGAREQYF. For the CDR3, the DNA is TGTGCCAGCAGGACGTCTCAAGGGGCGCGCGAGCAGTACTTC.

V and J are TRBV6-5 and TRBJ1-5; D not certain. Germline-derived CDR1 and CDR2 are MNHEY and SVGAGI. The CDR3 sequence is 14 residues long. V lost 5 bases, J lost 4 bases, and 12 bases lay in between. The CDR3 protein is CASSSKNGNQPQHF. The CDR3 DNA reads TGTGCCAGCAGTAGTAAAAATGGGAATCAGCCCCAGCATTTT.

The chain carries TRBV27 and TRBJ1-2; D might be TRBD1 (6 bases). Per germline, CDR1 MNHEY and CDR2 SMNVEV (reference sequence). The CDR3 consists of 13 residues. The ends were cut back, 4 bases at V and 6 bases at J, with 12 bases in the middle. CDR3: CASSSTGWHGYTF. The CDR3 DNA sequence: TGTGCCAGCAGTTCCACAGGGTGGCATGGCTACACCTTC.

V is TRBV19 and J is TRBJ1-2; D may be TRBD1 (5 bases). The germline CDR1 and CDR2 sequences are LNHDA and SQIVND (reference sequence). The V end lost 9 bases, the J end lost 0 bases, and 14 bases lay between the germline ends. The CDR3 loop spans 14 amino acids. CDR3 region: CASERGGANYGYTF. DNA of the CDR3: TGTGCCAGCGAACGCGGAGGGGCTAACTATGGCTACACCTTC.

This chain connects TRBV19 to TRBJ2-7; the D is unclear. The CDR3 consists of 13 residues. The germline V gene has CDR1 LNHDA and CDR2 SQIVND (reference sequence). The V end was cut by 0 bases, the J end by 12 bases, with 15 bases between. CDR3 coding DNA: TGTGCCAGTAGTATAGACGACAAACTACCTCGGTACTTC. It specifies CASSIDDKLPRYF.

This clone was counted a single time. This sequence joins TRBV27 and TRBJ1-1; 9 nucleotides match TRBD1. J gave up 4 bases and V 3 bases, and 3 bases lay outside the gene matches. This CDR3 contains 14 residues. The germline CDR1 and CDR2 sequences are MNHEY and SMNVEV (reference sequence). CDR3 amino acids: CASSFQGQGTEAFF. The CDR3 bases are TGTGCCAGCAGTTTCCAGGGACAGGGCACTGAAGCTTTCTTT.

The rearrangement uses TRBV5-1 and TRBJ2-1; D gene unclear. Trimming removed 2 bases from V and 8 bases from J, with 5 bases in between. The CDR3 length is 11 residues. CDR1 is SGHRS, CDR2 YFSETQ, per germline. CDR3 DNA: TGCGCCAGCAGCTTCGCGTATGAGCAGTTCTTC. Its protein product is CASSFAYEQFF.

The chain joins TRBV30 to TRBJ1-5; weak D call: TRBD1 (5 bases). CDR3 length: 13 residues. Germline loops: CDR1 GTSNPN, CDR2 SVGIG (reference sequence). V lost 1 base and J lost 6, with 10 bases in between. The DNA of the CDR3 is TGTGCCTGGAGTGACCCAGGGATTCAGCCCCAGCATTTT. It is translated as CAWSDPGIQPQHF. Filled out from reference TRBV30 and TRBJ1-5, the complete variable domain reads SQTIHQWPATLVQPVGSPLSLECTVEGTSNPNLYWYRQAAGRGLQLLFYSVGIGQISSEVPQNLSASRPQDRQFILSSKKLLLSDSGFYLCAWSDPGIQPQHFGDGTRLSIL.

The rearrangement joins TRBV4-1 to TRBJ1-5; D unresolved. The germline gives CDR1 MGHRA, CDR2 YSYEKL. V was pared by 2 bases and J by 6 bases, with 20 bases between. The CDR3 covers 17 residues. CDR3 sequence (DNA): TGCGCCAGCAGCCAAAATTCTCAGGTGGGGTTTGGTCAGCCCCAGCATTTT. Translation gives CASSQNSQVGFGQPQHF.

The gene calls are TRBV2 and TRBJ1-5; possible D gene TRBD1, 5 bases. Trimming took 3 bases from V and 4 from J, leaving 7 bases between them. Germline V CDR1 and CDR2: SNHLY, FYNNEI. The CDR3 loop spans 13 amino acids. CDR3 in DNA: TGTGCCAGCAGTGAGACAGCTAATCAGCCCCAGCATTTT. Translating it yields CASSETANQPQHF.

CDR3 amino acids: CASSHRVRTSTDTQYF. In DNA form, the CDR3 reads TGTGCCAGCAGTCACCGGGTTCGGACTAGCACAGATACGCAGTATTTT. This rearrangement joins TRBV28 to TRBJ2-3, with a tentative D call TRBD2 (5 bases). The germline CDR1 and CDR2 sequences are MDHEN and SYDVKM. The CDR3 totals 16 residues. With 5 bases removed from V and 0 bases from J, the gap between germline ends came to 15 bases. Variable domain in full (rest from reference TRBV28 and TRBJ2-3): DVKVTQSSRYLVKRTGEKVFLECVQDMDHENMFWYRQDPGLGLRLIYFSYDVKMKEKGDIPEGYSVSREKKERFSLILESASTNQTSMYLCASSHRVRTSTDTQYFGPGTRLTVL.

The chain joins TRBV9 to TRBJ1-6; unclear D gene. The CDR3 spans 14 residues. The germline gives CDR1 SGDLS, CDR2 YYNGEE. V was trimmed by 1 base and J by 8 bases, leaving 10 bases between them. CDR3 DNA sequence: TGTGCCAGCAGCGTAAAAGCAGCCCATTCACCCCTCCACTTT. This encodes CASSVKAAHSPLHF.

Here the CDR3 reads CASSPQLRQGKLFF. CDR3 nucleotide sequence: TGTGCCAGCAGTCCTCAGTTGCGCCAAGGAAAACTGTTTTTT. The chain is built from TRBV27 and TRBJ1-4; no definite D call. The CDR3 runs to 14 residues. The V gene's germline CDR1 is MNHEY and CDR2 SMNVEV (reference sequence). The V and J ends lost 5 bases and 10 bases respectively, with 17 bases between them.

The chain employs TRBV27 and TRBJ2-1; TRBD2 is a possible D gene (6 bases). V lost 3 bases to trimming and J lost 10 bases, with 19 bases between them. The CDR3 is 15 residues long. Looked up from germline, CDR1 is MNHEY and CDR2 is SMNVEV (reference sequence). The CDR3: CASSFLRTTVVEQFF. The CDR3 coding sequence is TGTGCCAGCAGTTTCCTCCGGACTACAGTCGTGGAGCAGTTCTTC.

The CDR3 sequence is CASRPPGQGFTGELFF. The CDR3 DNA is TGTGCCAGTAGGCCACCGGGACAGGGTTTCACCGGGGAGCTGTTTTTT. The chain recombines TRBV19 with TRBJ2-2; 9 positions match TRBD1. The CDR3 spans 16 residues. Germline lookup yields CDR1 LNHDA and CDR2 SQIVND (reference sequence). V shed 6 bases and J 4 bases; nucleotides not matched to a gene: 9.

CDR3 protein: CSYRGLWYEQYF. DNA of the CDR3: TGCAGCTACAGGGGGCTGTGGTACGAGCAGTACTTC. The chain has TRBV29-1 and TRBJ2-7, with TRBD1 matching over 9 bases. J lost 4 bases, V lost 8 bases, and 6 bases had no gene match. Germline V lookup: CDR1 SQVTM, CDR2 ANQGSEA. The CDR3 length is 12 residues.

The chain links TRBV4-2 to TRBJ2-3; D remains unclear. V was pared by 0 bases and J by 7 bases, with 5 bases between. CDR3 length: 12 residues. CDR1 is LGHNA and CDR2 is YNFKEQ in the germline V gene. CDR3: CASSQDINTQYF. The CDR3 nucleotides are TGTGCCAGCAGCCAAGATATAAATACGCAGTATTTT.